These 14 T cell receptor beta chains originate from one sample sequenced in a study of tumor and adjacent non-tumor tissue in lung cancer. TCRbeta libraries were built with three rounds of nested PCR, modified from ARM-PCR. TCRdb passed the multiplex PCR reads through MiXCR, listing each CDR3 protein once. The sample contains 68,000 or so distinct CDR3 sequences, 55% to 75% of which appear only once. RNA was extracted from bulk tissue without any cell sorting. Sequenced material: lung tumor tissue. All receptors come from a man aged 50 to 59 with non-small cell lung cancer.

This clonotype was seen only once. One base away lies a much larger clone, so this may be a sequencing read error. The CDR3 sequence: CASSPYAGYAEQYF. For the CDR3, the DNA is TGTGCCAGCAGCCCATATGCAGGGTACGCCGAGCAGTACTTC. The chain has TRBV5-6 and TRBJ2-7; D perhaps matches TRBD1 (5 bases). This CDR3 is 14 amino acids long. Germline CDR1 is SGHDT and CDR2 is YYEEEE. Between the trimmed V and J ends, which lost 4 bases and 6 bases, there was a span of 17 bases. The variable domain in full, with the rest retrieved from reference TRBV5-6 and TRBJ2-7, is DAGVTQSPTHLIKTRGQQVTLRCSPKSGHDTVSWYQQALGQGPQFIFQYYEEEERQRGNFPDRFSGHQFPNYSSELNVNALLLGDSALYLCASSPYAGYAEQYFGPGTRLTVT.

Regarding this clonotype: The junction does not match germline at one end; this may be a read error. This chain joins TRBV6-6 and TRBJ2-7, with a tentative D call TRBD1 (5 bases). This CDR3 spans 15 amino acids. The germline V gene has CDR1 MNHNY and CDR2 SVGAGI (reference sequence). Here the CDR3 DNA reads TGTGCCAGCAGTCCGGGCACTAACGGACACTACGAGCGGTACTTC. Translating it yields CASSPGTNGHYERYF.

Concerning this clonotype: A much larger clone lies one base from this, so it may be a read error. CDR3 nucleotide sequence: TGTGCCATCAGCTCTGGCAGGGGATACTACGAGCAGTACTTC. It is translated as CAISSGRGYYEQYF. The chain couples TRBV10-3 to TRBJ2-7; perhaps TRBD1 as D (6 bases). V was trimmed by 6 bases and J by 3 bases, leaving 15 bases between them. Germline-derived CDR1 and CDR2 are ENHRY and SYGVKD. CDR3 length: 14 residues.

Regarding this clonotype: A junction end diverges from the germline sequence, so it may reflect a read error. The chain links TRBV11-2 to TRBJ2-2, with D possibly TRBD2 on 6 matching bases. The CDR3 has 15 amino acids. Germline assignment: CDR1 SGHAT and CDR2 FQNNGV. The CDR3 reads CASSNHLWEAGELSF. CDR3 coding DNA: TGTGCCAGCAGCAATCATCTATGGGAGGCCGGAGAGCTGTCTTTT. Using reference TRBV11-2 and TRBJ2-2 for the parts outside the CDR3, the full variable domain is EAGVAQSPRYKIIEKRQSVAFWCNPISGHATLYWYQQILGQGPKLLIQFQNNGVVDDSQLPKDRFSAERLKGVDSTLKIQPAKLEDSAVYLCASSNHLWEAGELSFGEGSRLTVL.

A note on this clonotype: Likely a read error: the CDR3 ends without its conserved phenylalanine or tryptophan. CDR3 sequence: CAWSTSLGDYTS. In nucleotides, the CDR3 is TGTGCCTGGAGTACAAGCCTCGGGGACTACACCTCC. This chain links TRBV30 with TRBJ1-2; no clear D gene. CDR1 is GTSNPN, CDR2 SVGIG, per germline (reference sequence). V was pared by 2 bases and J by 10 bases, with 14 bases between. The CDR3 is 12 amino acids.

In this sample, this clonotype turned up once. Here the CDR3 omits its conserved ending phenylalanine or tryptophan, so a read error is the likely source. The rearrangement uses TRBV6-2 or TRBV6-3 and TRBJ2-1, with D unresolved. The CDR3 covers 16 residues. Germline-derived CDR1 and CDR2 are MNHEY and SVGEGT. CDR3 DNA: TGTGTCAGCAGCTACCTAGGCTGGTCTCCCGGCAATGAGCAGTTCTTA. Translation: CVSSYLGWSPGNEQFL.

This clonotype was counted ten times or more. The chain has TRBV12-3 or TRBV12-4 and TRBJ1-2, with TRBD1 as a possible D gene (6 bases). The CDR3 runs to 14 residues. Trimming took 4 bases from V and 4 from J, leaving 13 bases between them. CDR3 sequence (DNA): TGTGCCAGCAGTTCCCCACAGGGCCCCTATGGCTACACCTTC. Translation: CASSSPQGPYGYTF.

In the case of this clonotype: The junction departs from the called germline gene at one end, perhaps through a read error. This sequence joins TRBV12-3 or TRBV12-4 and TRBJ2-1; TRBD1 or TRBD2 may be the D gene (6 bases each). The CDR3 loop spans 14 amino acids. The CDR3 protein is CASCFGGGYNEQFF. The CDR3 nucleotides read TGTGCCAGCTGTTTCGGAGGGGGGTACAATGAGCAGTTCTTT.

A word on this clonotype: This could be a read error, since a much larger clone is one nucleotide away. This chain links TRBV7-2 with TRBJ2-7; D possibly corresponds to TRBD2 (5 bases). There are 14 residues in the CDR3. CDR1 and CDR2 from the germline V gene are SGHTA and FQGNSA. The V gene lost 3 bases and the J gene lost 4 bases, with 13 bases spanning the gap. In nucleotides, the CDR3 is TGTGCCAGCAGCTTCGTACTAGTAGCTTACGAGCAGTACTTC. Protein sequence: CASSFVLVAYEQYF. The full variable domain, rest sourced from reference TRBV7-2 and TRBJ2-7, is GAGVSQSPSNKVTEKGKDVELRCDPISGHTALYWYRQSLGQGLEFLIYFQGNSAPDKSGLPSDRFSAERTGGSVSTLTIQRTQQEDSAVYLCASSFVLVAYEQYFGPGTRLTVT.

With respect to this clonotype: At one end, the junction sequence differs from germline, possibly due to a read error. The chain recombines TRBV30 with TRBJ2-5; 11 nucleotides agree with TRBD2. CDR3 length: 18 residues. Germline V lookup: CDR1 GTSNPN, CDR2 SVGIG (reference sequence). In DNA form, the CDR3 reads TGTGCCTGGACCGCACTAGCGGGGGATATTTGGTTGAGTGAGACCCGGTACTTC. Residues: CAWTALAGDIWLSETRYF.

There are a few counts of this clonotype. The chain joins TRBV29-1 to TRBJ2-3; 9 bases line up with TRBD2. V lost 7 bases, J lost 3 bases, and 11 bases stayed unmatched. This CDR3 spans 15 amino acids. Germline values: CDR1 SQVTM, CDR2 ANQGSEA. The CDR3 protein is CSGHLAGRRTDTQYF. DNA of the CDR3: TGCAGCGGCCATCTAGCGGGACGAAGAACAGATACGCAGTATTTT.

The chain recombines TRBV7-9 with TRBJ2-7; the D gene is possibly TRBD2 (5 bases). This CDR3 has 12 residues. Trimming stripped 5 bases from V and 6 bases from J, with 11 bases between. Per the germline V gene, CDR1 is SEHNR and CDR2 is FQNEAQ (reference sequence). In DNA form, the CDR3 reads TGTGCCAGCAGCCCCGGGATAGGCGAGCAGTACTTC. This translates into CASSPGIGEQYF.

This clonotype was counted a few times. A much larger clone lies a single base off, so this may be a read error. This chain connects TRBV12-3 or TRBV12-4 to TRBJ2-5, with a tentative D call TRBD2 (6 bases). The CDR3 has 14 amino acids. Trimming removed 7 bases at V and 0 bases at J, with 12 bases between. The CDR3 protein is CASMTGLHQETQYF. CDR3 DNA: TGTGCCAGCATGACGGGACTCCACCAAGAGACCCAGTACTTC.

The CDR3, as DNA: TGTGCCAGCAGAATAAATAGCGGGGTAATTGACGGGACCCAGTACTTC. This gives the protein CASRINSGVIDGTQYF. The rearrangement links TRBV28 to TRBJ2-5; 8 positions agree with TRBD2. V lost 6 bases, J lost 7 bases, and 16 bases stayed unmatched. CDR1 is MDHEN, CDR2 SYDVKM, per germline. This CDR3 has 16 amino acids.